This T cell receptor (beta chain) was sequenced during a study of shared clonotypes between healthy human individuals. Study overall: The study enrolled a couple of women and three men aged 18 to 49. The study, taken as a whole, reports: Blood was the only sampled material, and tissue repertoires likely differ.

The CDR3 is 15 amino acids. V was trimmed by 9 bases and J by 5 bases, leaving 23 bases between them. Germline-derived CDR1 and CDR2 are SNHLY and FYNNEI. Here immunoSEQ multiplex PCR was the method, and the copy in TCRdb shows in-frame clones only, minus some. The sample has 1.6 million or so clones; about 96% are singletons. Each donor was a Caucasian adult residing in Nashville, Tennessee. Turning to this clone: Its antigen is not known.

The material sequenced was naive CD4+ T cells sorted from blood. Regarding subset: CD45RA+ positively selected. The receptor was isolated from a man aged 25-45 years in good health. V and J are TRBV2 and TRBJ2-7; D may match TRBD1 or TRBD2 (5 bases each). As DNA, the CDR3 is TGTGCCAGAGGGGCTGGACTCGGCAGGCGGGACGAGCAGTACTTC. Protein sequence: CARGAGLGRRDEQYF.